Listed below are T cell receptor beta chains from one sample, sequenced in a study of blood T cell repertoires in COVID-19. The protocol was immunoSEQ multiplex PCR, while the TCRdb copy is restricted to in-frame clones and leaves out a portion. The sample contains some 100,000 clones, around 88% of which appear only once. Material for sequencing was peripheral blood. The receptors here all came from a woman in her 70s with acute or convalescent COVID-19. Both conserved end residues are part of each CDR3. Each record gives: CDR3 protein, CDR3 DNA, J gene, clone size, D gene, V gene. D genes are given only for firm matches. Size is stated for part of the rows, as once, few or many counts, or as a class when the clone is expanded.

CDR3: CASSPWTGGETQYF
DNA: TGTGCCAGCAGTCCATGGACAGGTGGAGAGACCCAGTACTTC
J: TRBJ2-5
size: -
D: TRBD1
V: TRBV28

CDR3: CASSHAQGTGELFF
DNA: TGTGCCAGCAGCCACGCACAGGGGACCGGGGAGCTGTTTTTT
J: TRBJ2-2
size: -
D: TRBD1
V: TRBV3-1/TRBV3-2

CDR3: CASSHAGTGGWNQPQHF
DNA: TGTGCCAGCAGCCATGCCGGGACAGGGGGCTGGAATCAGCCCCAGCATTTT
J: TRBJ1-5
size: -
D: TRBD1
V: TRBV5-8

CDR3: CASSDGLSPDEQFF
DNA: TGTGCCAGCAGTGATGGACTATCCCCGGATGAGCAGTTCTTC
J: TRBJ2-1
size: -
D: -
V: TRBV27

CDR3: CASSLEGGQPQHF
DNA: TGTGCCAGCAGCTTAGAAGGGGGTCAGCCCCAGCATTTT
J: TRBJ1-5
size: once
D: -
V: TRBV7-9

CDR3: CASSLVVAYNEQFF
DNA: TGTGCCAGTAGTCTGGTTGTAGCCTACAATGAGCAGTTCTTC
J: TRBJ2-1
size: once
D: -
V: TRBV19

CDR3: CASSSLSGNTIYF
DNA: TGTGCCAGCAGTTCTCTCTCTGGAAACACCATATATTTT
J: TRBJ1-3
size: -
D: -
V: TRBV6-6

CDR3: CASKSTGGVYEQYF
DNA: TGTGCCAGCAAATCGACAGGGGGCGTTTACGAGCAGTACTTC
J: TRBJ2-7
size: -
D: TRBD1
V: TRBV2

CDR3: CASSDNRGGNSPLHF
DNA: TGTGCCAGCAGTGACAACAGGGGTGGAAATTCACCCCTCCACTTT
J: TRBJ1-6
size: few
D: TRBD1
V: TRBV2

CDR3: CASSYSAGPFYGYTF
DNA: TGTGCCAGCAGTTACTCTGCAGGGCCCTTCTATGGCTACACCTTC
J: TRBJ1-2
size: few
D: -
V: TRBV6-5

CDR3: CASGSSTDTQYF
DNA: TGCGCCAGCGGGAGCAGCACAGATACGCAGTATTTT
J: TRBJ2-3
size: -
D: -
V: TRBV10-1

CDR3: CASSQGHGNQPQHF
DNA: TGTGCCAGCAGCCAGGGACACGGTAATCAGCCCCAGCATTTT
J: TRBJ1-5
size: -
D: -
V: TRBV3-1/TRBV3-2

CDR3: CASTTAGTGGGDGYTF
DNA: TGTGCCAGCACAACGGCGGGGACAGGGGGCGGGGACGGCTACACCTTC
J: TRBJ1-2
size: -
D: TRBD1
V: TRBV18

CDR3: CASSLESAGGSYEQYF
DNA: TGTGCCAGCAGCTTAGAGTCTGCAGGGGGCTCCTACGAGCAGTACTTC
J: TRBJ2-7
size: -
D: TRBD1
V: TRBV7-6

CDR3: CAISVQGEETQYF
DNA: TGTGCCATCAGTGTTCAGGGGGAAGAGACCCAGTACTTC
J: TRBJ2-5
size: -
D: TRBD1
V: TRBV10-3

CDR3: CASSSGGDTQYF
DNA: TGTGCCAGCAGCTCAGGGGGGGATACGCAGTATTTT
J: TRBJ2-3
size: -
D: -
V: TRBV6-7

CDR3: CASSSGTGGYEQYF
DNA: TGTGCCAGCAGTTCCGGGACAGGGGGCTACGAGCAGTACTTC
J: TRBJ2-7
size: -
D: TRBD1
V: TRBV3-1/TRBV3-2

CDR3: CAKPGQGTQLNYGYTF
DNA: TGCGCCAAACCGGGACAGGGGACCCAACTTAACTATGGCTACACCTTC
J: TRBJ1-2
size: -
D: TRBD1
V: TRBV5-1

CDR3: CASREGWQGAYEQYF
DNA: TGTGCCAGCAGAGAAGGTTGGCAGGGGGCATACGAGCAGTACTTC
J: TRBJ2-7
size: once
D: TRBD1
V: TRBV6-1

CDR3: CASSVGTRNTGELFF
DNA: TGTGCCAGCAGCGTAGGAACACGAAACACCGGGGAGCTGTTTTTT
J: TRBJ2-2
size: few
D: -
V: TRBV9

CDR3: CASSFAGQVDNSPLHF
DNA: TGTGCCAGCAGTTTTGCCGGACAGGTGGATAATTCACCCCTCCACTTT
J: TRBJ1-6
size: -
D: TRBD1
V: TRBV27

CDR3: CASSFLSGGLDTQYF
DNA: TGTGCCAGCAGTTTTTTATCCGGGGGTCTCGATACGCAGTATTTT
J: TRBJ2-3
size: -
D: -
V: TRBV6-6

CDR3: CASTPLGTYYNEQFF
DNA: TGTGCCAGCACCCCCCTCGGGACTTACTACAATGAGCAGTTCTTC
J: TRBJ2-1
size: -
D: -
V: TRBV7-8